These 21 T cell receptor beta chains originate from one sample sequenced in a study of immune cell composition in non-small cell lung cancer. Sequencing used immunoSEQ multiplex PCR; TCRdb keeps in-frame clones, though not all of them. The sample carries thousands of clones, less than 80% recorded once. Sequenced sample: lung tumor tissue. The source is a human donor with non-small cell lung cancer.

V usage is TRBV6-1 and J usage is TRBJ1-1; D gene unclear. This CDR3 spans 11 amino acids. The V end was cut by 2 bases, the J end by 13 bases, with 11 bases between. Germline V gene sequence: CDR1 MNHNS, CDR2 SASEGT. CDR3 residues: CASSEPLFVFF. In DNA, the CDR3 is TGTGCCAGCAGTGAACCCTTATTCGTTTTCTTT.

The chain is built from TRBV6-6 and TRBJ2-5; 13 positions agree with TRBD2. Per the germline V gene, CDR1 is MNHNY and CDR2 is SVGAGI (reference sequence). This CDR3 has 16 amino acids. With 6 bases clipped from V and 5 bases from J, the junction kept 9 bases outside the gene matches. CDR3 DNA: TGTGCCAGCAGCTACGGACTAGCGGGAGTACGGGAGACCCAGTACTTC. This translates into CASSYGLAGVRETQYF.

V and J are TRBV4-1 and TRBJ2-1; TRBD2 agrees at 9 bases. The CDR3 runs to 16 residues. The V segment lost 2 bases and the J segment 4 bases; nucleotides outside the gene matches: 6. Germline-derived CDR1 and CDR2 are MGHRA and YSYEKL. DNA for the CDR3: TGCGCCAGCAGCCAACCGACTAGCGGTTTATACAATGAGCAGTTCTTC. Translated, it gives CASSQPTSGLYNEQFF.

The rearrangement joins TRBV2 to TRBJ1-4; D perhaps matches TRBD1 (5 bases). The ends were cut back, 6 bases at V and 4 bases at J, with 9 bases in the middle. The CDR3 runs 13 residues. Per the germline V gene, CDR1 is SNHLY and CDR2 is FYNNEI. The CDR3 here is CASRTAINEKLFF. The CDR3 DNA is TGTGCCAGCAGGACAGCGATTAATGAAAAACTGTTTTTT.

Only a few counts were recorded for this clone. DNA of the CDR3: TGCGCCAGCAGCTTGGGTGGCAGGGGAGAAGAAAAACTGTTTTTT. It translates to CASSLGGRGEEKLFF. The J gene is TRBJ1-4, the V gene TRBV5-1; D may be TRBD1 (6 bases). Trimming pared 0 bases from V and 8 bases from J, leaving 14 bases between. Germline CDR1 reads SGHRS; CDR2 reads YFSETQ. CDR3 length: 15 residues.

The chain carries TRBV5-1 and TRBJ1-2; 7 bases map to TRBD1. This CDR3 comprises 15 residues. Per germline, CDR1 SGHRS and CDR2 YFSETQ. The J segment lost 2 bases and the V segment lost 0 bases, leaving 4 bases of the junction unmatched. CDR3 loop: CASSLGPGGNYGYTF. In DNA form, the CDR3 reads TGCGCCAGCAGCTTGGGGCCAGGGGGGAACTATGGCTACACCTTC.

V gene TRBV19 combines with J gene TRBJ2-7; D is possibly TRBD1 (5 bases). The V end was cut by 4 bases, the J end by 0 bases, with 13 bases between. Germline loops: CDR1 LNHDA, CDR2 SQIVND (reference sequence). The CDR3 contains 15 residues. In DNA form, the CDR3 reads TGTGCCAGTAGTACGACAGTGTCTAGCTCCTACGAGCAGTACTTC. Its translation is CASSTTVSSSYEQYF.

The J gene is TRBJ1-1, the V gene TRBV2; no reliable D call. The CDR3 consists of 14 residues. Germline loops: CDR1 SNHLY, CDR2 FYNNEI. Between the trimmed V and J ends, which lost 2 bases and 1 base, there was a span of 8 bases. The DNA for the CDR3 is TGTGCCAGCAGTGAATTACAACAGAACACTGAAGCTTTCTTT. Its protein product is CASSELQQNTEAFF.

In DNA form, the CDR3 reads TGTGCCAGCAGCACGTACCAGGGTTACGAGCAGTACTTC. Its protein is CASSTYQGYEQYF. The chain carries TRBV7-9 and TRBJ2-7; maybe TRBD1 (5 bases). This CDR3 is built from 13 residues. The ends were cut back, 5 bases at V and 4 bases at J, with 12 bases in the middle. From germline, CDR1 is SEHNR and CDR2 FQNEAQ (reference sequence).

The rearrangement joins TRBV7-2 to TRBJ2-2, with no clear D. V lost 5 bases and J lost 5, with 12 bases in between. The CDR3 length is 14 residues. Germline assignment: CDR1 SGHTA and CDR2 FQGNSA. For the CDR3, the DNA is TGTGCCAGCAGCCCCCTCAGTCGGACCGGGGAGCTGTTTTTT. Protein product: CASSPLSRTGELFF.

The chain carries TRBV28 and TRBJ2-1; D is ambiguous. This CDR3 region has 14 residues. Germline V gene sequence: CDR1 MDHEN, CDR2 SYDVKM. The V end lost 5 bases, the J end lost 7 bases, and 15 bases lay between the germline ends. CDR3 sequence (DNA): TGTGCCAGCAGTCCCCGAGAAGCCGGGAATGAGCAGTTCTTC. Translating gives CASSPREAGNEQFF. Together with reference TRBV28 and TRBJ2-1, the CDR3 gives the full variable domain: DVKVTQSSRYLVKRTGEKVFLECVQDMDHENMFWYRQDPGLGLRLIYFSYDVKMKEKGDIPEGYSVSREKKERFSLILESASTNQTSMYLCASSPREAGNEQFFGPGTRLTVL.

The chain carries TRBV9 and TRBJ2-3; the D gene could be TRBD1 or TRBD2 (7 bases each). The germline V and J ends were trimmed by 1 base and 3 bases, with 12 bases remaining between them. The CDR3 spans 15 residues. Germline loops: CDR1 SGDLS, CDR2 YYNGEE. As DNA, the CDR3 is TGTGCCAGCAGCGTACGACAGGGAGGGACAGATACGCAGTATTTT. Its protein product is CASSVRQGGTDTQYF.

This clone was counted only a few times. The chain combines TRBV5-1 with TRBJ1-6; maybe TRBD1 (5 bases). This CDR3 contains 15 residues. Germline-derived CDR1 and CDR2 are SGHRS and YFSETQ. V was clipped by 4 bases and J by 7 bases, with 15 bases between them. Written as DNA, the CDR3 is TGCGCCAGCAGCAAAGGGGAAGGGGTAAATTCACCCCTCCACTTT. Protein sequence: CASSKGEGVNSPLHF.

This chain uses TRBV7-2 with TRBJ2-5; a weak D match, TRBD2 (5 bases). This CDR3 spans 15 amino acids. The germline CDR1 and CDR2 sequences are SGHTA and FQGNSA. V lost 1 base and J lost 1, with 10 bases in between. The CDR3: CASSLGPGSQETQYF. In DNA form, the CDR3 reads TGTGCCAGCAGCTTAGGACCGGGGTCCCAAGAGACCCAGTACTTC.

The V gene is TRBV19, the J gene TRBJ1-5; D possibly corresponds to TRBD1 (6 bases). The CDR3 runs 16 residues. Per germline, CDR1 LNHDA and CDR2 SQIVND (reference sequence). Trimming took off 5 bases at V and 5 bases at J, with 19 bases between the two ends. CDR3 DNA sequence: TGTGCCAGTAGTTCCGGGGCAAGGGGGTCGGATCAGCCCCAGCATTTT. This translates into CASSSGARGSDQPQHF.

The chain recombines TRBV6-5 with TRBJ1-4; TRBD1 aligns across 7 bases. The germline V gene has CDR1 MNHEY and CDR2 SVGAGI. Trimming removed 10 bases from V and 9 bases from J; junction bases left unmatched: 14. The CDR3 runs 14 residues. The CDR3 DNA follows: TGTGCCACTGGAGCCGGGACAGATATGAAAAAACTGTTTTTT. Translated: CATGAGTDMKKLFF.

This clone was recorded once. This chain connects TRBV7-3 to TRBJ2-6; D is undetermined. The CDR3 is 15 residues long. V lost 5 bases and J 2 bases, leaving 10 bases between the germline ends. Germline V CDR1 and CDR2: SGHTA, FQGTGA. Here the CDR3 reads CASSLGVTGANVLTF. The CDR3 nucleotides read TGTGCCAGCAGCCTCGGAGTGACTGGGGCCAACGTCCTGACTTTC. Looking up the rest from reference TRBV7-3 and TRBJ2-6 gives the full variable domain: GAGVSQTPSNKVTEKGKYVELRCDPISGHTALYWYRQSLGQGPEFLIYFQGTGAADDSGLPNDRFFAVRPEGSVSTLKIQRTERGDSAVYLCASSLGVTGANVLTFGAGSRLTVL.

The chain is built from TRBV9 and TRBJ1-2; D is undetermined. The germline V gene has CDR1 SGDLS and CDR2 YYNGEE. The CDR3 is 15 residues long. Trimming removed 3 bases at V and 4 bases at J, with 16 bases between. The CDR3 spells CASSADSPGPYGYTF. The CDR3 DNA reads TGTGCCAGCAGCGCCGACTCTCCGGGCCCCTATGGCTACACCTTC.

The rearrangement uses TRBV6-6 and TRBJ2-1; 7 bases fit TRBD2. Trimming removed 5 bases from V and 8 bases from J; junction bases left unmatched: 9. The germline V gene has CDR1 MNHNY and CDR2 SVGAGI (reference sequence). The CDR3 has 14 amino acids. The CDR3 loop is CASSQHGAGDEQFF. For the CDR3, the DNA is TGTGCCAGCAGTCAACACGGCGCGGGGGATGAGCAGTTCTTC.

J is TRBJ2-3 and V is TRBV2, with D possibly matching TRBD1 (5 bases). Germline V gene sequence: CDR1 SNHLY, CDR2 FYNNEI. V was trimmed by 4 bases and J by 1 base, leaving 9 bases between them. CDR3 length equals 14 residues. CDR3 amino acids: CASSGATGTDTQYF. The CDR3 DNA is TGTGCCAGCAGTGGGGCGACAGGCACAGATACGCAGTATTTT.

This rearrangement joins TRBV6-1 to TRBJ2-7; D is possibly TRBD2 (6 bases). The CDR3 runs to 15 residues. Between the trimmed V and J ends, which lost 2 bases and 6 bases, there was a span of 17 bases. Germline CDR1 reads MNHNS; CDR2 reads SASEGT. DNA of the CDR3: TGTGCCAGCAGTGAACAGGGAGGCGGACGTCGCGAGCAGTACTTC. Translated: CASSEQGGGRREQYF.